This paragraph covers one T cell receptor (beta chain) sequence. Antigen unknown. RNA transcripts served as template for amplifying TCR beta CDR3 sequences. Following a first-round RT-PCR that used HTBI primers, a second-round multiplex PCR was carried out. Using its own MiXCR run on the multiplex PCR reads, TCRdb lists one record per CDR3 protein. The sample includes hundreds of thousands of distinct CDR3 sequences, 22% of them seen just once. The PBMCs originated from roughly 10 ml of fresh peripheral blood. This specimen comes from a study of Graves' ophthalmopathy and Graves' hyperthyroidism. V lost 7 bases and J 8 bases, leaving 8 bases between the germline ends. CDR3 length: 10 amino acids. The germline V gene encodes CDR1 SNHLY and CDR2 FYNNEI. Study-wide findings and caveats: Both an approximately 69% sensitivity and a roughly 75% specificity characterized the model's predictions of ophthalmopathy progression.

The chain has TRBV2 and TRBJ2-5; no firm D call. The TCR was taken from a woman under 30 with stable Graves' hyperthyroidism. Some clones in this sample may be carry-over from other donors' samples. Sample: peripheral blood. The CDR3 DNA reads as TGTGCCAGCAAAGCCGCTACCCAGTACTTC. Translated: CASKAATQYF.